Sequencing of this TCR beta chain was carried out in a study of Ad26.COV2.S vaccination and SARS-CoV-2 variants. Study context: Doses of Ad26.COV2.S were injected into muscle once or twice, 56 days apart.

The treatment was: some 20 received Ad26.COV2.S at low or high dose, single or two shots; about 5 received placebo; per-sample allocation not given. Material that was analyzed had been drawn on day 63 after the first vaccine or placebo injection. This CDR3 region has 13 residues. From germline, CDR1 is LNHDA and CDR2 SQIVND (reference sequence). V was clipped by 4 bases and J by 4 bases, with 11 bases between them. Generated by immunoSEQ multiplex PCR, the TCRdb table keeps only in-frame clones and is missing some. Of 450,000 to 550,000 clones listed, 89% were seen once; the top ten hold around 2.6%.

This TCR was recovered from a person between 18 and 65 years old who received the Ad26.COV2.S COVID-19 vaccine or a placebo. This chain joins TRBV19 and TRBJ2-7; D is possibly TRBD1 or TRBD2 (5 bases each). Material: peripheral blood, obtained in a trial of Ad26.COV2.S vaccine versus placebo. CDR3 nucleotide sequence: TGTGCCAGTAGTAGGGACGGCCGATACGAGCAGTACTTC. It translates to CASSRDGRYEQYF.